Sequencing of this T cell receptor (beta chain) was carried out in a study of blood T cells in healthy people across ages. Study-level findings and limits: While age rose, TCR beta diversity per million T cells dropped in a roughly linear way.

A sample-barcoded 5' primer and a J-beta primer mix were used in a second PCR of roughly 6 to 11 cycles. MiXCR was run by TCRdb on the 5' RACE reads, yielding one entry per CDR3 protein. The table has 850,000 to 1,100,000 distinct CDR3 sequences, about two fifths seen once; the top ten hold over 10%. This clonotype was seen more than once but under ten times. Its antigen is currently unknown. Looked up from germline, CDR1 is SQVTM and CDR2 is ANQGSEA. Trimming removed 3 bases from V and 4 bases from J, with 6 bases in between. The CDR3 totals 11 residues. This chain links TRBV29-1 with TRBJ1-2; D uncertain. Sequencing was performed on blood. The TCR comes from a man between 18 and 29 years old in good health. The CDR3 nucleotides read TGCAGCGTTGATTCCAGCTATGGCTACACCTTC. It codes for CSVDSSYGYTF.